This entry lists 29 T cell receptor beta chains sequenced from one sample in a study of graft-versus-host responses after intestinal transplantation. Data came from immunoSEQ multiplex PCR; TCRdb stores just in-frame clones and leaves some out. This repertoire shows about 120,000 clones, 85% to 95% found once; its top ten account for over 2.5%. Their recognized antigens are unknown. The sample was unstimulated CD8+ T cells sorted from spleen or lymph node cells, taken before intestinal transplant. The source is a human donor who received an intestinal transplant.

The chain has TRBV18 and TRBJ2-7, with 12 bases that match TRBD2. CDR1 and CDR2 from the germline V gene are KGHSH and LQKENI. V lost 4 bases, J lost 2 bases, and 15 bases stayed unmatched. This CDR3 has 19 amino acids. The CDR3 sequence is CASSRRLAGVQRSTYEQYF. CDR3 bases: TGTGCCAGCTCACGACGACTAGCGGGAGTCCAGAGAAGTACCTACGAGCAGTACTTC.

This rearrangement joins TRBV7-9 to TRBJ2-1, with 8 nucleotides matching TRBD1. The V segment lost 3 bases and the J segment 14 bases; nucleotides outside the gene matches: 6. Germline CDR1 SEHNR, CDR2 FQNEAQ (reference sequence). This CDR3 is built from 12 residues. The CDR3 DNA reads TGTGCCAGCAGCTTGCAGGACAGGGAAAAGTTCTTC. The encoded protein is CASSLQDREKFF.

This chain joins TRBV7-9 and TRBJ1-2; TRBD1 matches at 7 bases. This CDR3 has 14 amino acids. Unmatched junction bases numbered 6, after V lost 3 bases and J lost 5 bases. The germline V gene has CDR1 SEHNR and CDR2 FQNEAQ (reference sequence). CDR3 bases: TGTGCCAGCAGCTTCCTGAGGGGGCGGTATGGCTACACCTTC. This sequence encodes CASSFLRGRYGYTF.

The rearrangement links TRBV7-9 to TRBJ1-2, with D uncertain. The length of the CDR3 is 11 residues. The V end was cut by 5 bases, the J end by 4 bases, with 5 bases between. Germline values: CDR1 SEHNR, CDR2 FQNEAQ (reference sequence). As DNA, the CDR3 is TGTGCCAGCAGCCCAAGCTATGGCTACACCTTC. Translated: CASSPSYGYTF.

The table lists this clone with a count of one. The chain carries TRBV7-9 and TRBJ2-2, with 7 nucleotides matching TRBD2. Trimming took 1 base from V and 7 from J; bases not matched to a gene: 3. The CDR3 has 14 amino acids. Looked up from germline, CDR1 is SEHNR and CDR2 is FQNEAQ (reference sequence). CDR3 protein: CASSLDPGGGELFF. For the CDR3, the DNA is TGTGCCAGCAGCTTAGATCCGGGAGGCGGGGAGCTGTTTTTT.

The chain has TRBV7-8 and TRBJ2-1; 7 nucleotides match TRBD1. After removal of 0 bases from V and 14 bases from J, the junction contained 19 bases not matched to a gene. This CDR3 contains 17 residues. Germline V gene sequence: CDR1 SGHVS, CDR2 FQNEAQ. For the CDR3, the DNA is TGTGCCAGCAGCTTAGCAGGAGTGACGGACAGGTTTTCTTGGGAGTTCTTC. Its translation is CASSLAGVTDRFSWEFF. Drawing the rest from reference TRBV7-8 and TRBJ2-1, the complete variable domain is GAGVSQSPRYKVAKRGQDVALRCDPISGHVSLFWYQQALGQGPEFLTYFQNEAQLDKSGLPSDRFFAERPEGSVSTLKIQRTQQEDSAVYLCASSLAGVTDRFSWEFFGPGTRLTVL.

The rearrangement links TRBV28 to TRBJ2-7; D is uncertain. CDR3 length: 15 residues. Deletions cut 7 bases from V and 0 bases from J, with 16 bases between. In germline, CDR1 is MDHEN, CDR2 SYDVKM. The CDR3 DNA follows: TGTGCCAGCACCCTGGGGTCGTTCAGCTCCTACGAGCAGTACTTC. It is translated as CASTLGSFSSYEQYF.

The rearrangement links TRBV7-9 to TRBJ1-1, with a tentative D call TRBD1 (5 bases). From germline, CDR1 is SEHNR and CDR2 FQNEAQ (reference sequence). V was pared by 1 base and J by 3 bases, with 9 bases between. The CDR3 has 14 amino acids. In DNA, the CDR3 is TGTGCCAGCAGCTTAGGTGGGGGGGACACTGAAGCTTTCTTT. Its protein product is CASSLGGGDTEAFF.

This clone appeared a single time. The CDR3, as DNA: TGTGCCAGCAGCGTAGGCCAACAGCCACTTTCCTACAATGAGCAGTTCTTC. Amino acids: CASSVGQQPLSYNEQFF. This chain connects TRBV9 to TRBJ2-1; D remains ambiguous. Per germline, CDR1 SGDLS and CDR2 YYNGEE. This CDR3 comprises 17 residues. V lost 0 bases and J 1 base, leaving 14 bases between the germline ends.

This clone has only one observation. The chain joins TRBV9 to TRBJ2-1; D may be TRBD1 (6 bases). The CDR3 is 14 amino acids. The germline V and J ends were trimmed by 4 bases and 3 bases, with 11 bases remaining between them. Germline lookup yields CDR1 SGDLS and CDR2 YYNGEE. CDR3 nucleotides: TGTGCCAGCAGCTCGTGGACAGACTACAATGAGCAGTTCTTC. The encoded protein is CASSSWTDYNEQFF.

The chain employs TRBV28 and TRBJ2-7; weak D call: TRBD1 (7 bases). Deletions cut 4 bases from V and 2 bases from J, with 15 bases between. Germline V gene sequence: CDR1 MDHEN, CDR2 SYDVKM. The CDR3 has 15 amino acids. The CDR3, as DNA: TGTGCCAGCAGTTCGGGGGACAGACTTACCTACGAGCAGTACTTC. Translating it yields CASSSGDRLTYEQYF.

The CDR3 nucleotides read TGTGCCAGCAGTGATTCACAGGGGGCCGGGCAGCCCCAGCATTTT. Its translation is CASSDSQGAGQPQHF. The chain is built from TRBV27 and TRBJ1-5, with 9 nucleotides matching TRBD1. The CDR3 runs 15 residues. Germline CDR1 reads MNHEY; CDR2 reads SMNVEV (reference sequence). Unmatched junction bases numbered 9, after V lost 5 bases and J lost 7 bases.

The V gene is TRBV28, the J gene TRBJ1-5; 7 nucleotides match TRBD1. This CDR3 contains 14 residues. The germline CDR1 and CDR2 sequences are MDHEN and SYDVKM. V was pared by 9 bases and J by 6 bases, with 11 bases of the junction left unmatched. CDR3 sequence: CASTPWEGAQPQHF. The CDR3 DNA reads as TGTGCCAGTACCCCCTGGGAGGGGGCTCAGCCCCAGCATTTT. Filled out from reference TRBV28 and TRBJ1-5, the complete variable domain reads DVKVTQSSRYLVKRTGEKVFLECVQDMDHENMFWYRQDPGLGLRLIYFSYDVKMKEKGDIPEGYSVSREKKERFSLILESASTNQTSMYLCASTPWEGAQPQHFGDGTRLSIL.

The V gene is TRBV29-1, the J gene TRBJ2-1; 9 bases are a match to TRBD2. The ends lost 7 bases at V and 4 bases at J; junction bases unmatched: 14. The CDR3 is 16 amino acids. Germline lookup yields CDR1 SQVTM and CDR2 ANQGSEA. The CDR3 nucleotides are TGCAGCGCTGAGGGGCGCCTAGCGGGAAGTTACAATGAGCAGTTCTTC. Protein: CSAEGRLAGSYNEQFF.

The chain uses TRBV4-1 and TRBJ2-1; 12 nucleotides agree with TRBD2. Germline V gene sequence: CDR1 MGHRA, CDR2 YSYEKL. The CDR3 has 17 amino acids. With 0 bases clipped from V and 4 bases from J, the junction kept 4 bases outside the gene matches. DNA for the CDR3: TGCGCCAGCAGCCAAGATATGGGACTAGCGGGTTACAATGAGCAGTTCTTC. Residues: CASSQDMGLAGYNEQFF.

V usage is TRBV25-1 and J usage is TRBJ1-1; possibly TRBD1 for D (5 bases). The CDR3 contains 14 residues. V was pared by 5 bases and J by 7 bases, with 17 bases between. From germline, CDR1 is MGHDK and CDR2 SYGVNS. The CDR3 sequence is CASSNTWGDSEAFF. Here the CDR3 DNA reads TGTGCCAGCAGTAATACCTGGGGCGACAGTGAAGCTTTCTTT.

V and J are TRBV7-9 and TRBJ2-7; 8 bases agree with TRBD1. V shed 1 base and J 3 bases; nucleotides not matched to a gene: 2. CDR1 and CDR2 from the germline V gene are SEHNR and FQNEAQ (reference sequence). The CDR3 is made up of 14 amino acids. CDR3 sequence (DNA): TGTGCCAGCAGCTTAGGGACAGGGCGCTACGAGCAGTACTTC. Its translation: CASSLGTGRYEQYF.

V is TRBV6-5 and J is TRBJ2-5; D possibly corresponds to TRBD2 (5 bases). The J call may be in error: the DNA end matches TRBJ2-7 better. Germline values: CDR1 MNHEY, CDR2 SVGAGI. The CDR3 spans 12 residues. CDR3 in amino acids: CATGVSSYEQYF. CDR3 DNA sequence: TGTGCCACCGGGGTTTCTTCCTACGAGCAGTACTTC.

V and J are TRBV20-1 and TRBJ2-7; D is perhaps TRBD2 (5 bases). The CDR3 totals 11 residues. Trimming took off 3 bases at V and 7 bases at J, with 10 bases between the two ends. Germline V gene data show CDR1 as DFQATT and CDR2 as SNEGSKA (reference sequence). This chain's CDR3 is CSARSGLEQYF. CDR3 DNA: TGCAGTGCTAGGTCGGGGTTGGAGCAGTACTTC.

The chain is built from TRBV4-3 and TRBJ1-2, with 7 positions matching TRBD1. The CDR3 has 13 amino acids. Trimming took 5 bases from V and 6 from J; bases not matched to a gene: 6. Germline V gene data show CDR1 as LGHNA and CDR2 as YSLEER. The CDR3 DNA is TGCGCCAGCAGCGCGGGACAGTCGGATGGCTACACCTTC. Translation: CASSAGQSDGYTF.

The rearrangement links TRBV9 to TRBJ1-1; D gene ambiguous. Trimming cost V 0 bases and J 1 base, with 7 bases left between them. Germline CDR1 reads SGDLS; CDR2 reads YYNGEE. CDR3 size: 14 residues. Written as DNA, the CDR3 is TGTGCCAGCAGCGTAGAGGGAGGGAACACTGAAGCTTTCTTT. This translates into CASSVEGGNTEAFF.

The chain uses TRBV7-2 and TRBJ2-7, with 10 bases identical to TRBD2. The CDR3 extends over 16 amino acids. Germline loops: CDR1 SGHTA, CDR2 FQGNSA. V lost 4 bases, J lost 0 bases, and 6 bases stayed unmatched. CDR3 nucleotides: TGTGCCAGCAGCTCTTGGACTAGCGGACCCTCCTACGAGCAGTACTTC. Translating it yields CASSSWTSGPSYEQYF.

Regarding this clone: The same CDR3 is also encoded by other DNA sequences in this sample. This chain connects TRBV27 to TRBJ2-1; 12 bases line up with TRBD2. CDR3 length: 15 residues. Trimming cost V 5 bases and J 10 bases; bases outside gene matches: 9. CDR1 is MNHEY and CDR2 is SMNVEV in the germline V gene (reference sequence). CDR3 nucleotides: TGTGCCAGCAGTCCCCTAGCGGGAGGGCCAGGAGAGCAGTTCTTC. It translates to CASSPLAGGPGEQFF.

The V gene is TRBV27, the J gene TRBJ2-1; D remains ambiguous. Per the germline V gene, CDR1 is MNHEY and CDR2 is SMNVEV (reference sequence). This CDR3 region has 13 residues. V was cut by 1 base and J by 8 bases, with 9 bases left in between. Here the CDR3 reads CASSLFEGDEQFF. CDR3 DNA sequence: TGTGCCAGCAGTTTATTTGAAGGCGATGAGCAGTTCTTC.

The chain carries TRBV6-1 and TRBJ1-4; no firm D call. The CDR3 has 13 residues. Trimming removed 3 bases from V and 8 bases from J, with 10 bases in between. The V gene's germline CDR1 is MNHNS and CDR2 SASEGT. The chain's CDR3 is CASSDTAGEKLFF. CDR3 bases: TGTGCCAGCAGTGACACGGCTGGAGAAAAACTGTTTTTT.

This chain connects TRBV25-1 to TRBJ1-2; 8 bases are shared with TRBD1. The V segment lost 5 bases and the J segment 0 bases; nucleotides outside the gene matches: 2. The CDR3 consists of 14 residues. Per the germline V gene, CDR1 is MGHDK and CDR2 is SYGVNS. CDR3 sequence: CASSLTGANYGYTF. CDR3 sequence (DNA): TGTGCCAGCAGTCTGACAGGGGCTAACTATGGCTACACCTTC.

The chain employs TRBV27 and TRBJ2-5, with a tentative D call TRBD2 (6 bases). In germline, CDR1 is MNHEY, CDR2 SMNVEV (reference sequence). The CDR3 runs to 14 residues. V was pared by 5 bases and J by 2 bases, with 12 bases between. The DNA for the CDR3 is TGTGCCAGCAGTCCTCTCGGGGGTCAAGAGACCCAGTACTTC. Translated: CASSPLGGQETQYF.

This chain's CDR3 is CASSTEGTGYGYTF. As DNA, the CDR3 is TGTGCCAGCAGCACAGAGGGGACAGGGTACGGCTACACCTTC. V usage is TRBV7-9 and J usage is TRBJ1-2; TRBD1 agrees at 9 bases. After removal of 5 bases from V and 8 bases from J, the junction contained 9 bases not matched to a gene. The CDR3 totals 14 residues. Germline V CDR1 and CDR2: SEHNR, FQNEAQ (reference sequence).

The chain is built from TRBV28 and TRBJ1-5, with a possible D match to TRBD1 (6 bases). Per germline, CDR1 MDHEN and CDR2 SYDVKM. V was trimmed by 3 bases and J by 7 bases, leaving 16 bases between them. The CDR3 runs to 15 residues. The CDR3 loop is CASSFYIRGEQPQHF. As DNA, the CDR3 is TGTGCCAGCAGTTTTTACATCAGGGGCGAGCAGCCCCAGCATTTT.